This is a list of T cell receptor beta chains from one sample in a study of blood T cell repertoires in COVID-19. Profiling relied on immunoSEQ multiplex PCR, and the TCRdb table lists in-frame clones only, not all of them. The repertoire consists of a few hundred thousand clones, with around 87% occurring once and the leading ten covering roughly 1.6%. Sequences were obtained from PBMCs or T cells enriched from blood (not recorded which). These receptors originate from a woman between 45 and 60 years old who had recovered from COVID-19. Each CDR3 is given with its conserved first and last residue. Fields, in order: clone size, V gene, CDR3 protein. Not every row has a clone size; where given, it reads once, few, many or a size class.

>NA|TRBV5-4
CASSQTGGTYEQYF
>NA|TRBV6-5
CASSRQGFGEKLFF
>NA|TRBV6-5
CASSWAGGYTF
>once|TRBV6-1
CASSEGPAGAYEQYF
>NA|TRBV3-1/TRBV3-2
CASSRLSAQGHGYTF
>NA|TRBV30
CAWSQDRFRAPYGYTF
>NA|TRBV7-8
CASSQGGGLDWYEQYF
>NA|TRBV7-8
CASSPTVYEQYF
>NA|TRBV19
CASSSRRGYGYTF
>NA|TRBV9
CASSPTGTESGANVLTF
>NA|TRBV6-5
CASRPGLESLRQFF
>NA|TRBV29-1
CSAIGAAQETQYF
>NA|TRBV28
CASSLPGTGIPLTQETQYF
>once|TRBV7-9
CASSLVLRIGRTDTQYF
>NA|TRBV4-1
CASSPIRGGTSYNEQFF
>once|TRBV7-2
CASSLFRGDTEAFF
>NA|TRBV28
CASSFLPGGMNTEAFF
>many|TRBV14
CASSPPLAGGRYEQFF
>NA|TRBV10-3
CATMPGGTNSYEQYF
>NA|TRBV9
CASSRTGTGNTIYF
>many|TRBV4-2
CASSPTVVDYEQYF
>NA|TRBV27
CASSLSQGQGGGWNTEAFF
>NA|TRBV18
CASSDAGGPSTDTQYF
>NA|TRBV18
CASSLGTSGSTDTQYF
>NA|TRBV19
CASPPGQGMGNTEAFF
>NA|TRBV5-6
CASSWGGGTYEQYF
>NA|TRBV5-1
CASSKTNGSSYEQYF
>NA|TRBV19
CASSITDRLNEAFF
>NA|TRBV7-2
CASSLSGSDQPQHF
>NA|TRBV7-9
CASSSGLAGVDEQFF
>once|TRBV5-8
CASSQPLPSGETQYF
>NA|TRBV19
CASSPPPGLAGARHSTDTQYF
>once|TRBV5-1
CASSLPTDGEQFF
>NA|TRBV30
CAWGGQSGEKLFF
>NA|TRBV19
CASSIGPEAGYEQYF
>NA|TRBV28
CASSLERDYGYTF